A selection of T cell receptor beta chains follows, all from one sample in a study of shared clonotypes between healthy human individuals. This table comes from immunoSEQ multiplex PCR, and its TCRdb copy is limited to in-frame clones, with some not included. Seen here are approximately 480,000 clones, nearly 80% observed once, and the top ten hold under 15%. Material for sequencing was PBMCs. The receptors come from a woman between 40 and 50 years old in good health. Some clones in this sample may be carry-over from other donors' samples. The CDR3 runs from the conserved cysteine through the conserved F or W. Fields, in order: V gene, D gene, CDR3 length, clone size, J gene, CDR3 DNA, CDR3 protein. A D gene is named only where the DNA matches it firmly. A clone size is listed for some rows: how often the clone was seen (once, few, many), or a class if it is expanded.

TRBV10-3	-	11	-	TRBJ2-7	TGTGCCATCGGGACGGCCTACGAGCAGTACTTC	CAIGTAYEQYF
TRBV7-2	-	14	-	TRBJ2-1	TGTGCCAGCAGCTTATACGCGACTAACAATGAGCAGTTCTTC	CASSLYATNNEQFF
TRBV30	-	15	-	TRBJ1-2	TGTGCCTGGAGTGTACAGTGGGGCAGGAACTATGGCTACACCTTC	CAWSVQWGRNYGYTF
TRBV5-5	-	15	-	TRBJ2-7	TGTGCCAGCAGCCCAGACCGGGCGGGGTTGTACGAGCAGTACTTC	CASSPDRAGLYEQYF
TRBV19	TRBD1	16	-	TRBJ1-5	TGTGCCAGTAGTACCCCGACAGGGGCGGGCAGGGAGCCCCAGCATTTT	CASSTPTGAGREPQHF
TRBV4-3	TRBD1	15	-	TRBJ2-7	TGCGCCAGCAGCCAAGGCGTGACAGGGAACTACGAGCAGTACTTC	CASSQGVTGNYEQYF
TRBV5-1	TRBD1	17	-	TRBJ1-1	TGCGCCAGCAGCCCGGATTACAGGGGAATCATGAACACTGAAGCTTTCTTT	CASSPDYRGIMNTEAFF
TRBV7-3	-	15	-	TRBJ2-7	TGTGCCAGCAGCTCCGGGGACCCGGCGGTCCACGAGCAGTACTTC	CASSSGDPAVHEQYF
TRBV11-2	-	14	once	TRBJ2-1	TGTGCCAGCAGCCCGGGGGCTAGCGGCAATGAGCAGTTCTTC	CASSPGASGNEQFF
TRBV6-1	-	15	-	TRBJ1-5	TGTGCCAGCAGTGATATCGGGACGGAGTATCAGCCCCAGCATTTT	CASSDIGTEYQPQHF
TRBV5-6	-	15	-	TRBJ1-2	TGTGCCAGCAGCTTGATGAGGGGGTCGTACTATGGCTACACCTTC	CASSLMRGSYYGYTF
TRBV30	TRBD2	13	-	TRBJ2-7	TGTGCCTCCCCGACTAGCGGGAGTTTCGAGCAGTACTTC	CASPTSGSFEQYF
TRBV5-1	-	14	-	TRBJ2-3	TGCGCCAGCAGCTTAGAGGCTAACACAGATACGCAGTATTTT	CASSLEANTDTQYF
TRBV5-6	TRBD1	15	once	TRBJ1-5	TGTGCCAGCAGCGGTTGGGACAGCCGCCGGCAGCCCCAGCATTTT	CASSGWDSRRQPQHF
TRBV11-1	-	13	-	TRBJ2-1	TGTGCCAGCAGCGGGATGGGACGGAATGAGCAGTTCTTC	CASSGMGRNEQFF
TRBV6-5	-	14	-	TRBJ2-5	TGTGCCAGCAGCCTACACCCTAGCGACGAGACCCAGTACTTC	CASSLHPSDETQYF
TRBV21-1	-	16	-	TRBJ2-1	TGTGCCAGCAGCGACCTAACTAGCGGGGCCTTCAATGAGCAGTTCTTC	CASSDLTSGAFNEQFF
TRBV11-2	-	13	-	TRBJ1-5	TGTGCCAGCAGCTTAGCGAGGGGTCAGCCCCAGCATTTT	CASSLARGQPQHF
TRBV5-1	TRBD2	15	-	TRBJ2-7	TGCGCCAGCAGCTTAGGGACTAGCGGGACCTACGAGCAGTACTTC	CASSLGTSGTYEQYF
TRBV11-3	-	14	once	TRBJ2-2	TGTGCCAGCAGCTTAGCTCTGAACACCGGGGAGCTGTTTTTT	CASSLALNTGELFF
TRBV5-4	TRBD1	15	-	TRBJ2-7	TGTGCCAGCAGTTTTGGACAGGCAGGACCCTACGAGCAGTACTTC	CASSFGQAGPYEQYF
TRBV21-1	-	16	-	TRBJ2-3	TGTGCCAGCAGCAAAGGGGGACAGGGCGACACAGATACGCAGTATTTT	CASSKGGQGDTDTQYF
TRBV6-5	-	13	-	TRBJ1-5	TGTGCCAGCAGTACCTATAGCAATCAGCCCCAGCATTTT	CASSTYSNQPQHF
TRBV7-9	-	14	few	TRBJ1-2	TGTGCCAGCAGCTTAGACGGCAGATCCTATGGCTACACCTTC	CASSLDGRSYGYTF
TRBV7-9	TRBD2	17	-	TRBJ2-3	TGTGCCAGCAGCTTGGAGCCCGGACTAGCGGGAGCAGATACGCAGTATTTT	CASSLEPGLAGADTQYF
TRBV11-2	-	14	-	TRBJ1-1	TGTGCCAGCACCCCAGAACCCGTGGTTACTGAAGCTTTCTTT	CASTPEPVVTEAFF
TRBV6-1	-	13	few	TRBJ1-2	TGTGCCAGCAGTGAAGCTTACGGGGGTGGCTACACCTTC	CASSEAYGGGYTF
TRBV5-1	-	15	-	TRBJ2-7	TGCGCCAGCAGCTTGGTTCAGGGATCCTCCTACGAGCAGTACTTC	CASSLVQGSSYEQYF
TRBV4-2	-	16	-	TRBJ2-1	TGTGCCAGCAGCCAAGCCCGGGACGGAACCTACAATGAGCAGTTCTTC	CASSQARDGTYNEQFF
TRBV6-4	TRBD1	15	-	TRBJ2-7	TGTGCCAGCAGCCCCGACTCAGGGGGCTCCTACGAGCAGTACTTC	CASSPDSGGSYEQYF
TRBV5-1	TRBD1	15	-	TRBJ1-1	TGCGCCAGCAGCCTCGGACAGGGTCTGGCCACTGAAGCTTTCTTT	CASSLGQGLATEAFF
TRBV28	TRBD1	14	-	TRBJ2-2	TGTGCCAGCGACGGACAGGGATACACCGGGGAGCTGTTTTTT	CASDGQGYTGELFF
TRBV2	-	14	-	TRBJ2-2	TGTGCCAGCAGTGAAGGGCGGGTAACCGGGGAGCTGTTTTTT	CASSEGRVTGELFF
TRBV4-1	-	15	-	TRBJ2-6	TGCGCCAGCAGCCAGGGTAACGCTGGGGCCAACGTCCTGACTTTC	CASSQGNAGANVLTF
TRBV5-1	-	15	-	TRBJ2-2	TGCGCCAGCAGCTTGGAGGACGTCCGATCCGGGGAGCTGTTTTTT	CASSLEDVRSGELFF
TRBV7-9	TRBD1	14	few	TRBJ1-1	TGTGCCAGCAGCCCGCTTGAGGGGGCAGGTGAAGCTTTCTTT	CASSPLEGAGEAFF
TRBV5-1	-	13	once	TRBJ1-4	TGCGCCAGCAGCACAGCAACTAATGAAAAACTGTTTTTT	CASSTATNEKLFF
TRBV7-9	-	15	few	TRBJ1-2	TGTGCCAGCGGGTCAACTTCAGGGTGGGACTATGGCTACACCTTC	CASGSTSGWDYGYTF
TRBV5-1	TRBD1	16	-	TRBJ2-1	TGCGCCAGCAGCTCCCGACAGGGGGCAGTCTACAATGAGCAGTTCTTC	CASSSRQGAVYNEQFF
TRBV7-9	-	14	-	TRBJ1-2	TGTGCCAGCAGCCAAGATAGGCTCTCGCCTAGCTACACCTTC	CASSQDRLSPSYTF
TRBV7-9	-	13	once	TRBJ1-2	TGTGCCAGTGGAAATACGGACGACTATGGCTACACCTTC	CASGNTDDYGYTF
TRBV30	-	15	-	TRBJ2-2	TGTGCCCGGAGGAGTGCAGGGGAGGATACCGTGGAGCTGTTTTTT	CARRSAGEDTVELFF
TRBV6-1	-	15	-	TRBJ1-4	TGTGCCAGCAGTGAAGTTGGCGGGAGTTGGGAAAAACTGTTTTTT	CASSEVGGSWEKLFF
TRBV2	-	14	-	TRBJ1-5	TGTGCCAGCAGTGAAATGGCAGGCAATCAGCCCCAGCATTTT	CASSEMAGNQPQHF
TRBV5-6	-	13	-	TRBJ2-5	TGTGCCAGCAGCTTCCGGCGGCAAGAGACCCAGTACTTC	CASSFRRQETQYF
TRBV10-3	TRBD2	13	-	TRBJ2-5	TGTGCCGTGGGACTAGCGGACCAAGAGACCCAGTACTTC	CAVGLADQETQYF
TRBV5-1	TRBD1	17	once	TRBJ2-2	TGCGCCAGCAGCTTGGCCTGGGGACAGGGCCACACCGGGGAGCTGTTTTTT	CASSLAWGQGHTGELFF
TRBV10-3	-	16	many	TRBJ1-1	TGTGCCATCAGTGAGTCTCGGGGTATAGGTTCGGCTGAAGCTTTCTTT	CAISESRGIGSAEAFF
TRBV7-8	-	12	-	TRBJ2-7	TGTGCCAGCAGCTTATGGGGCTACGAGCAGTACTTC	CASSLWGYEQYF
TRBV5-1	TRBD1	19	-	TRBJ2-6	TGCGCCAGCAGCCCCGAGGGGGCGCCCCTATTCTCTGGGGCCAACGTCCTGACTTTC	CASSPEGAPLFSGANVLTF
TRBV4-2	TRBD2	17	few	TRBJ2-7	TGTGCCAGCAGCCAGGGTGAGGCAGCGGGAGGCTCCTACGAGCAGTACTTC	CASSQGEAAGGSYEQYF
TRBV5-6	-	16	-	TRBJ1-3	TGTGCCAGCAGCCTCGGACAGCTTTTCTCTGGAAACACCATATATTTT	CASSLGQLFSGNTIYF
TRBV4-1	-	16	-	TRBJ2-2	TGCGCCAGCAGCCAAGTAGGGCGGCGGGTTACCGGGGAGCTGTTTTTT	CASSQVGRRVTGELFF
TRBV5-1	-	14	-	TRBJ2-3	TGCGCCAGCAGGTCGGAGGGGTCCGCAGATACGCAGTATTTT	CASRSEGSADTQYF